Listed below are T cell receptor beta chains from one sample, sequenced in a study of T cell responses to AZD1222 COVID-19 vaccine. Repertoires were generated with immunoSEQ multiplex PCR, while TCRdb's copy carries only in-frame clones and drops some. The sample holds 100,000 to 150,000 clones, 89% seen once. This specimen was peripheral blood, taken on day 0 of AZD1222 vaccination. The source is an adult in good health. Each CDR3 is given with its conserved first and last residue. Fields, in order: V gene, D gene, CDR3 length, clone size, J gene, CDR3 DNA, CDR3 protein. D genes are given only for firm matches. Clone size is stated in some rows and not others, as once, few, many or a class when expanded.

V gene: TRBV7-9
D gene: -
CDR3 length: 16
clone size: -
J gene: TRBJ1-1
CDR3 DNA: TGTGCCAGCAGCTTAAGGATTGGGGTCATGAACACTGAAGCTTTCTTT
CDR3 protein: CASSLRIGVMNTEAFF

V gene: TRBV2
D gene: -
CDR3 length: 12
clone size: few
J gene: TRBJ1-2
CDR3 DNA: TGTGCCAGCAGTCAAACTCCCTATGGCTACACCTTC
CDR3 protein: CASSQTPYGYTF

V gene: TRBV19
D gene: -
CDR3 length: 13
clone size: -
J gene: TRBJ2-7
CDR3 DNA: TGTGCCACCCAAGACAGCCAGTTCTACGAGCAGTACTTC
CDR3 protein: CATQDSQFYEQYF

V gene: TRBV27
D gene: TRBD2
CDR3 length: 17
clone size: once
J gene: TRBJ2-6
CDR3 DNA: TGTGCCAGCAGGCTAGCGGGGGAAAGGTCTGGGGCCAACGTCCTGACTTTC
CDR3 protein: CASRLAGERSGANVLTF

V gene: TRBV18
D gene: -
CDR3 length: 13
clone size: once
J gene: TRBJ2-6
CDR3 DNA: TGTGCCAGCTCACCCTCTGGGGCCAACGTCCTGACTTTC
CDR3 protein: CASSPSGANVLTF

V gene: TRBV30
D gene: -
CDR3 length: 13
clone size: -
J gene: TRBJ1-2
CDR3 DNA: TGTGCCTGGAGTACAGGGTGGGAGTTTGGCTACACCTTC
CDR3 protein: CAWSTGWEFGYTF

V gene: TRBV7-3
D gene: TRBD2
CDR3 length: 14
clone size: -
J gene: TRBJ2-7
CDR3 DNA: TGTGCCAGCAGCTTAGCTAGCGGGAGCCACGAGCAGTACTTC
CDR3 protein: CASSLASGSHEQYF

V gene: TRBV24-1
D gene: -
CDR3 length: 15
clone size: -
J gene: TRBJ1-3
CDR3 DNA: TGTGCCACCAGTGACCCGGGAGTCTCTGGAAACACCATATATTTT
CDR3 protein: CATSDPGVSGNTIYF

V gene: TRBV30
D gene: -
CDR3 length: 13
clone size: -
J gene: TRBJ1-3
CDR3 DNA: TGTGCCTGGTCAGTGAGCTCTGGAAACACCATATATTTT
CDR3 protein: CAWSVSSGNTIYF

V gene: TRBV6-5
D gene: TRBD1
CDR3 length: 14
clone size: -
J gene: TRBJ1-2
CDR3 DNA: TGTGCCAGCAGTTTCCGCCAGGGGGCTTGGGGCTACACCTTC
CDR3 protein: CASSFRQGAWGYTF

V gene: TRBV18
D gene: -
CDR3 length: 13
clone size: -
J gene: TRBJ1-1
CDR3 DNA: TGTGCCAGCTCACCACAGCGGGACACTGAAGCTTTCTTT
CDR3 protein: CASSPQRDTEAFF

V gene: TRBV7-9
D gene: -
CDR3 length: 15
clone size: -
J gene: TRBJ2-2
CDR3 DNA: TGTGCCAGCAGCCAAGAAGGTAGAAGGGCCGGGGAGCTGTTTTTT
CDR3 protein: CASSQEGRRAGELFF

V gene: TRBV9
D gene: TRBD2
CDR3 length: 14
clone size: -
J gene: TRBJ2-1
CDR3 DNA: TGTGCCAGCAATCGTGCGGGGGGGAACAATGAGCAGTTCTTC
CDR3 protein: CASNRAGGNNEQFF

V gene: TRBV29-1
D gene: TRBD1
CDR3 length: 14
clone size: -
J gene: TRBJ1-1
CDR3 DNA: TGCAGCGCCGGGGGAACAGGGGTGAACACTGAAGCTTTCTTT
CDR3 protein: CSAGGTGVNTEAFF

V gene: TRBV3-1/TRBV3-2
D gene: TRBD1
CDR3 length: 16
clone size: -
J gene: TRBJ1-5
CDR3 DNA: TGTGCCAGCAGCCAAGGGGGACAGGTAGGCAATCAGCCCCAGCATTTT
CDR3 protein: CASSQGGQVGNQPQHF

V gene: TRBV24-1
D gene: -
CDR3 length: 15
clone size: -
J gene: TRBJ2-5
CDR3 DNA: TGTGCCACCAGTGATCCGAGCGACAGCCAAGAGACCCAGTACTTC
CDR3 protein: CATSDPSDSQETQYF

V gene: TRBV28
D gene: TRBD1
CDR3 length: 14
clone size: -
J gene: TRBJ1-2
CDR3 DNA: TGTGCCAGCAGTCCCGGAGGACAGGGCTATGGCTACACCTTC
CDR3 protein: CASSPGGQGYGYTF

V gene: TRBV20-1
D gene: -
CDR3 length: 11
clone size: -
J gene: TRBJ1-1
CDR3 DNA: TGCAGTGCTAGGAGGGGACCGATTGCTTTCTTT
CDR3 protein: CSARRGPIAFF

V gene: TRBV7-3
D gene: -
CDR3 length: 12
clone size: -
J gene: TRBJ2-7
CDR3 DNA: TGTGCCAGCAGCTTAGACGGGTCCGAGCAGTACTTC
CDR3 protein: CASSLDGSEQYF

V gene: TRBV19
D gene: TRBD2
CDR3 length: 16
clone size: once
J gene: TRBJ2-1
CDR3 DNA: TGTGCCAGTAGTTCCCTAGCGGGAGGGGGCTACAATGAGCAGTTCTTC
CDR3 protein: CASSSLAGGGYNEQFF

V gene: TRBV30
D gene: TRBD1
CDR3 length: 15
clone size: once
J gene: TRBJ1-5
CDR3 DNA: TGTGCCTGGAGTGTATGGGACAGAGGGAATCAGCCCCAGCATTTT
CDR3 protein: CAWSVWDRGNQPQHF

V gene: TRBV2
D gene: -
CDR3 length: 10
clone size: -
J gene: TRBJ2-5
CDR3 DNA: TGTGCCAGCAGTTGGGGGACCCAGTACTTC
CDR3 protein: CASSWGTQYF

V gene: TRBV20-1
D gene: TRBD2
CDR3 length: 14
clone size: -
J gene: TRBJ2-5
CDR3 DNA: TGCAGTGCTAGTCGGACTAGCGGGACAGAGACCCAGTACTTC
CDR3 protein: CSASRTSGTETQYF

V gene: TRBV7-2
D gene: -
CDR3 length: 13
clone size: -
J gene: TRBJ1-2
CDR3 DNA: TGTGCCAGCAGCTTGGGACACGGCTCCGGCTACACCTTC
CDR3 protein: CASSLGHGSGYTF

V gene: TRBV19
D gene: TRBD2
CDR3 length: 16
clone size: -
J gene: TRBJ2-3
CDR3 DNA: TGTGCCAGTAGTTCGTCAGCGGGAGAGGTAACAGATACGCAGTATTTT
CDR3 protein: CASSSSAGEVTDTQYF

V gene: TRBV4-2
D gene: -
CDR3 length: 14
clone size: -
J gene: TRBJ1-2
CDR3 DNA: TGTGCCAGCAGCCAGGATCGCGGGTTCTATGGCTACACCTTC
CDR3 protein: CASSQDRGFYGYTF

V gene: TRBV19
D gene: -
CDR3 length: 13
clone size: -
J gene: TRBJ1-1
CDR3 DNA: TGTGCCAGTAGTACCCAGGGGAACACTGAAGCTTTCTTT
CDR3 protein: CASSTQGNTEAFF

V gene: TRBV5-1
D gene: -
CDR3 length: 14
clone size: -
J gene: TRBJ1-5
CDR3 DNA: TGCGCCAGCGCCCCCTCCGCCGGGGATCAGCCCCAGCATTTT
CDR3 protein: CASAPSAGDQPQHF

V gene: TRBV6-2/TRBV6-3
D gene: -
CDR3 length: 14
clone size: -
J gene: TRBJ2-7
CDR3 DNA: TGTGCCAGCAGTTACCTCCAGAGCTCCTACGAGCAGTACTTC
CDR3 protein: CASSYLQSSYEQYF

V gene: TRBV11-3
D gene: TRBD1
CDR3 length: 15
clone size: -
J gene: TRBJ1-6
CDR3 DNA: TGTGCCAGCAGCTCGGGGACAGGATATAATTCACCCCTCCACTTT
CDR3 protein: CASSSGTGYNSPLHF

V gene: TRBV7-9
D gene: -
CDR3 length: 14
clone size: -
J gene: TRBJ2-7
CDR3 DNA: TGTGCCAGCAGCTTTACAGGGTTAAACTACGAGCAGTACTTC
CDR3 protein: CASSFTGLNYEQYF

V gene: TRBV6-1
D gene: -
CDR3 length: 15
clone size: -
J gene: TRBJ1-2
CDR3 DNA: TGTGCCAGCAGTGAAAGACCAGGGGTGTCCTATGGCTACACCTTC
CDR3 protein: CASSERPGVSYGYTF

V gene: TRBV7-2
D gene: TRBD1
CDR3 length: 16
clone size: -
J gene: TRBJ1-5
CDR3 DNA: TGTGCCAGCAGCCCCGGGACAGGGTTCGGCAATCAGCCCCAGCATTTT
CDR3 protein: CASSPGTGFGNQPQHF

V gene: TRBV5-1
D gene: TRBD1
CDR3 length: 13
clone size: -
J gene: TRBJ1-3
CDR3 DNA: TGCGCCAGCACAGGGGGCCTTGGAAACACCATATATTTT
CDR3 protein: CASTGGLGNTIYF

V gene: TRBV10-3
D gene: -
CDR3 length: 16
clone size: -
J gene: TRBJ1-6
CDR3 DNA: TGTGCCATCAGTCCCTTAGGACAGAGCAATAATTCACCCCTCCACTTT
CDR3 protein: CAISPLGQSNNSPLHF

V gene: TRBV11-2
D gene: TRBD1
CDR3 length: 15
clone size: -
J gene: TRBJ2-1
CDR3 DNA: TGTGCCAGCAGCTTCCACAGGGGGCTGGGAGATGAGCAGTTCTTC
CDR3 protein: CASSFHRGLGDEQFF